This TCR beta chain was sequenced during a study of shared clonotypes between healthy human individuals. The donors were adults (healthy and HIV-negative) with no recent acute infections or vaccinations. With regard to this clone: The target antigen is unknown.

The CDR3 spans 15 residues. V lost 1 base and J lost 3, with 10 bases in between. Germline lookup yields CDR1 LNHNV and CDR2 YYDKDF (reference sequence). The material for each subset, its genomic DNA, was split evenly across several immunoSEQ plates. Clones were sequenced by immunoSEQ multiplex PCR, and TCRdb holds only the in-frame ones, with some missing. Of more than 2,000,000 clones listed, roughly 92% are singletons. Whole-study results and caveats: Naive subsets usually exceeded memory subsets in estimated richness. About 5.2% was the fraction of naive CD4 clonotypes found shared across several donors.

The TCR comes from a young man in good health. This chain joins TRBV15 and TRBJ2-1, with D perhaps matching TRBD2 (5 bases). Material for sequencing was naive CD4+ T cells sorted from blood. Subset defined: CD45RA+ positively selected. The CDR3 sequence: CATSRALAGYNEQFF. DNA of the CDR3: TGTGCCACCAGCAGAGCCCTAGCAGGCTACAATGAGCAGTTCTTC. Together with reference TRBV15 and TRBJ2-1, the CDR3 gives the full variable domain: DAMVIQNPRYQVTQFGKPVTLSCSQTLNHNVMYWYQQKSSQAPKLLFHYYDKDFNNEADTPDNFQSRRPNTSFCFLDIRSPGLGDTAMYLCATSRALAGYNEQFFGPGTRLTVL.